This is a list of T cell receptor beta chains from one sample in a study of identical twins. TCRdb analysed the 5' RACE reads with MiXCR anew, one entry per CDR3 protein. The sample comprises 430,000 or so distinct CDR3 sequences, roughly a quarter of which are singletons, and around 3% rests with the top ten. This sample was shared with a second study, whose subject was T cells expressing NK-cell markers.

The source material was CD4+ T cells sorted from blood. The receptor set was obtained from a woman under 30 in good health. Each CDR3 is given with its conserved first and last residue. A D gene is named only where the DNA matches it firmly. The size field is filled for only some rows; it gives once, few, many or a size class.

j_call: TRBJ2-7
v_call: TRBV11-2
clone_size: many
d_call: TRBD2
cdr3_aa: CASSPKLAGAYEQYF
cdr3_nt: TGTGCCAGCAGCCCCAAACTAGCGGGGGCCTACGAGCAGTACTTC

j_call: TRBJ2-7
v_call: TRBV7-2
clone_size: -
d_call: -
cdr3_aa: CASSLDRLAYEQYF
cdr3_nt: TGTGCCAGCAGCTTGGACAGATTGGCTTACGAGCAGTACTTC

j_call: TRBJ2-1
v_call: TRBV7-9
clone_size: -
d_call: -
cdr3_aa: CASSSRWGGEGGEQFF
cdr3_nt: TGTGCCAGCAGCTCCCGGTGGGGAGGAGAAGGGGGTGAGCAGTTCTTC

j_call: TRBJ2-3
v_call: TRBV11-2
clone_size: few
d_call: -
cdr3_aa: CASSANSGISTDTQYF
cdr3_nt: TGTGCCAGCAGCGCAAATTCAGGAATTAGCACAGATACGCAGTATTTT

j_call: TRBJ2-7
v_call: TRBV5-1
clone_size: -
d_call: -
cdr3_aa: CASSLGSGPSTYEQYF
cdr3_nt: TGCGCCAGCAGCTTGGGGAGCGGGCCAAGTACCTACGAGCAGTACTTC

j_call: TRBJ2-5
v_call: TRBV20-1
clone_size: -
d_call: TRBD2
cdr3_aa: CSAPSGGGETQYF
cdr3_nt: TGCAGTGCTCCTTCGGGAGGGGGAGAGACCCAGTACTTC

j_call: TRBJ2-3
v_call: TRBV9
clone_size: few
d_call: TRBD1
cdr3_aa: CASSVAQSGGIVDTQYF
cdr3_nt: TGTGCCAGCAGCGTAGCTCAATCAGGGGGCATAGTGGATACGCAGTATTTT

j_call: TRBJ1-1
v_call: TRBV29-1
clone_size: many
d_call: -
cdr3_aa: CSGLSGVSTEAFF
cdr3_nt: TGCAGCGGTTTATCAGGGGTCAGCACTGAAGCTTTCTTT

j_call: TRBJ1-2
v_call: TRBV5-1
clone_size: -
d_call: -
cdr3_aa: CASSLDLGSALSGYTF
cdr3_nt: TGCGCCAGCAGCTTGGACCTAGGGTCGGCGCTATCTGGCTACACCTTC

j_call: TRBJ2-1
v_call: TRBV7-9
clone_size: -
d_call: -
cdr3_aa: CASSLTPLVPGFF
cdr3_nt: TGTGCCAGCAGCTTAACCCCCCTAGTGCCGGGGTTCTTC

j_call: TRBJ1-1
v_call: TRBV5-1
clone_size: -
d_call: -
cdr3_aa: CASSPEANTEAFF
cdr3_nt: TGCGCCAGCAGCCCGGAGGCTAACACTGAAGCTTTCTTT

j_call: TRBJ2-2
v_call: TRBV29-1
clone_size: few
d_call: -
cdr3_aa: CSVVRSGPTGELFF
cdr3_nt: TGCAGCGTTGTTAGGAGTGGCCCAACCGGGGAGCTGTTTTTT

j_call: TRBJ2-3
v_call: TRBV12-3/TRBV12-4
clone_size: -
d_call: -
cdr3_aa: CASSGPWKIRDTQYF
cdr3_nt: TGTGCCAGCAGTGGCCCGTGGAAAATCCGTGATACGCAGTATTTT

j_call: TRBJ2-7
v_call: TRBV20-1
clone_size: few
d_call: TRBD2
cdr3_aa: CSARVAGVLHEQYF
cdr3_nt: TGCAGTGCTAGAGTCGCGGGAGTCCTCCACGAGCAGTACTTC

j_call: TRBJ2-5
v_call: TRBV11-2
clone_size: -
d_call: -
cdr3_aa: CASSLDGRLPYF
cdr3_nt: TGTGCCAGCAGCTTAGATGGGAGACTACCTTACTTC